This paragraph reports one T cell receptor beta chain. This entry comes from a study of cytomegalovirus exposure and HLA in healthy donors. Study details: Genotyping showed around 81% of roughly 390 donors falling in the Caucasian-associated ancestry cluster.

It was with 60 Vbeta and 13 Jbeta primers that the PCR ran. Sequencing used immunoSEQ multiplex PCR; TCRdb keeps in-frame clones, though not all of them. There are 150,000 to 200,000 clones in the sample; approximately 81% occur only once, and about 2.1% lies in the top ten. The CDR3 sequence is 14 residues long. CDR1 and CDR2 from the germline V gene are ENHRY and SYGVKD. Trimming took 0 bases from V and 0 from J, leaving 6 bases between them. The receptor was derived from a young man in good health and CMV-seropositive. The specimen was PBMCs. The chain combines TRBV10-3 with TRBJ2-7; D unresolved. The CDR3 sequence is CAISESLSSYEQYF. The CDR3, as DNA: TGTGCCATCAGTGAGTCCCTGAGCTCCTACGAGCAGTACTTC.